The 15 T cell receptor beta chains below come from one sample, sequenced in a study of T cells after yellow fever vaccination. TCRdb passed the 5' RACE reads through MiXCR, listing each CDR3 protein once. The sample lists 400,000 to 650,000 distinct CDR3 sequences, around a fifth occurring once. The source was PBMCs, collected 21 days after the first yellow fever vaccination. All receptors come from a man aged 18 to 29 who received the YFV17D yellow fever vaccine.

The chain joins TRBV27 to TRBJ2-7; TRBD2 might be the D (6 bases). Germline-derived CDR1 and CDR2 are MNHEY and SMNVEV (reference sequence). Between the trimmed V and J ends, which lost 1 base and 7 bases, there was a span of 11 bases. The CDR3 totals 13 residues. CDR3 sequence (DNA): TGTGCCAGCAGTTTATACGACCGGGAGGAGCAGTACTTC. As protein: CASSLYDREEQYF.

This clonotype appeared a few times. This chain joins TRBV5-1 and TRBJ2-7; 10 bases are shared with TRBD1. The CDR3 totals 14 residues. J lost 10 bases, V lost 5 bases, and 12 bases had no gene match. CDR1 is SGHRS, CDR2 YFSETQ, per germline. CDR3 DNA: TGCGCCAGCAGATTCCCGGGACAGGGGTCCACTCAGTACTTC. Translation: CASRFPGQGSTQYF. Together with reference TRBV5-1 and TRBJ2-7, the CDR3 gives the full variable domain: KAGVTQTPRYLIKTRGQQVTLSCSPISGHRSVSWYQQTPGQGLQFLFEYFSETQRNKGNFPGRFSGRQFSNSRSEMNVSTLELGDSALYLCASRFPGQGSTQYFGPGTRLTVT.

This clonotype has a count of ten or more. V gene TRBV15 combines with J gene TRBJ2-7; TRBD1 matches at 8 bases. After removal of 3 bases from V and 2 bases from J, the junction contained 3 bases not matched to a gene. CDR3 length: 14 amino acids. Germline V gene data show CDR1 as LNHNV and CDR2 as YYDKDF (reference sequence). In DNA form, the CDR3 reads TGTGCCACCAGCAGCGGGACAGGACCCTACGAGCAGTACGTC. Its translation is CATSSGTGPYEQYV.

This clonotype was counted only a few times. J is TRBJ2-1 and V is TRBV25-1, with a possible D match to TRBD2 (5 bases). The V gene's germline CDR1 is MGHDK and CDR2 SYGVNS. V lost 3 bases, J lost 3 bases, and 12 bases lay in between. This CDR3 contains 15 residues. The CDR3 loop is CASSDPRGVYNEQFF. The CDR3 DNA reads TGTGCCAGCAGTGACCCCCGGGGTGTCTACAATGAGCAGTTCTTC.

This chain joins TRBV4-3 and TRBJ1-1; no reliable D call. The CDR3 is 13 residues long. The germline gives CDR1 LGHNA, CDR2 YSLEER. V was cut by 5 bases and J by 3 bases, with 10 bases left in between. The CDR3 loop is CASSIEGYTEAFF. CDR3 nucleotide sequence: TGCGCCAGCAGCATCGAGGGATACACTGAAGCTTTCTTT.

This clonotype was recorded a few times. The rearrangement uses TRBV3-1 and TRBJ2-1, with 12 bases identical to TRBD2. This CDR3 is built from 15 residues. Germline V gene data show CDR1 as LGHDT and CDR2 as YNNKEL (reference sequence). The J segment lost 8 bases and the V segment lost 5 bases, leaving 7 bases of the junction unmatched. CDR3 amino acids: CASSTRLAGVDEQFF. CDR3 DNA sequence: TGTGCCAGCAGCACCCGACTAGCGGGGGTGGATGAGCAGTTCTTC.

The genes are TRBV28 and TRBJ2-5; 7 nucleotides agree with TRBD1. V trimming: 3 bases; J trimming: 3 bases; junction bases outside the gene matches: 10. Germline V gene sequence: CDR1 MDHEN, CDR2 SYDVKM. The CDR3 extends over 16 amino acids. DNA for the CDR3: TGTGCCAGCAGTTTCCCGCGACAGGGTCGGGAAGAGACCCAGTACTTC. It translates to CASSFPRQGREETQYF.

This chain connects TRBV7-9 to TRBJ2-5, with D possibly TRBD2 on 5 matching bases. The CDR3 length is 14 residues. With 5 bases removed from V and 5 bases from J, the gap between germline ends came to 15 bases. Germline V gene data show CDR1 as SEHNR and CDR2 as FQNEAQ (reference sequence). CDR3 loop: CASSTWTERETQYF. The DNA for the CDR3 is TGTGCCAGCAGCACCTGGACGGAGCGGGAGACCCAGTACTTC.

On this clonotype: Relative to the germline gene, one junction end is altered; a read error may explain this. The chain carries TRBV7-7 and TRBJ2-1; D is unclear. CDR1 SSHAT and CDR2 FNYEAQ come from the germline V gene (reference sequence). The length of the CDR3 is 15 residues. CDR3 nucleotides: TGTGCTAGCAGCTTAAGCGTACGCTCCTACAATGAGCAGTTCTTC. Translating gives CASSLSVRSYNEQFF.

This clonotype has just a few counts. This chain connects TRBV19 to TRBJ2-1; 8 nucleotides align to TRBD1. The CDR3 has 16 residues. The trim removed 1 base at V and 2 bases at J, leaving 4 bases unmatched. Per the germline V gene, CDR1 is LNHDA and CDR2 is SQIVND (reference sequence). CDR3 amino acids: CASSIGDRRTYNEQFF. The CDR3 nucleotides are TGTGCCAGTAGTATAGGGGACAGGAGAACCTACAATGAGCAGTTCTTC. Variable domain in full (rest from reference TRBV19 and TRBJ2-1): DGGITQSPKYLFRKEGQNVTLSCEQNLNHDAMYWYRQDPGQGLRLIYYSQIVNDFQKGDIAEGYSVSREKKESFPLTVTSAQKNPTAFYLCASSIGDRRTYNEQFFGPGTRLTVL.

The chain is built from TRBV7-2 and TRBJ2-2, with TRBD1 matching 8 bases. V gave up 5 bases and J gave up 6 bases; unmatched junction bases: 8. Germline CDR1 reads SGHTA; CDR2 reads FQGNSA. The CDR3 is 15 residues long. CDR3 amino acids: CASSPDRGRAGELFF. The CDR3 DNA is TGTGCCAGCAGCCCTGACAGGGGTCGGGCCGGGGAGCTGTTTTTT.

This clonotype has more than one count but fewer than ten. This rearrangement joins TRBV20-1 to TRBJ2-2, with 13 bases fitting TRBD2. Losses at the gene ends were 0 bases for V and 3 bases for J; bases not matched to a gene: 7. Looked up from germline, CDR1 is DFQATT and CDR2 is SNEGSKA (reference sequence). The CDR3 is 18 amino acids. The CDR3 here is CSARDGTSGEDHTGELFF. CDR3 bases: TGCAGTGCTAGAGATGGGACTAGCGGGGAGGATCACACCGGGGAGCTGTTTTTT.

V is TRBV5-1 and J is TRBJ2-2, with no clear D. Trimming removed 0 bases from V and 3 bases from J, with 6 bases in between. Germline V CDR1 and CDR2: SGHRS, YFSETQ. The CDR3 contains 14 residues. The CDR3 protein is CASSLVAYTGELFF. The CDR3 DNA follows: TGCGCCAGCAGCTTGGTGGCCTACACCGGGGAGCTGTTTTTT.

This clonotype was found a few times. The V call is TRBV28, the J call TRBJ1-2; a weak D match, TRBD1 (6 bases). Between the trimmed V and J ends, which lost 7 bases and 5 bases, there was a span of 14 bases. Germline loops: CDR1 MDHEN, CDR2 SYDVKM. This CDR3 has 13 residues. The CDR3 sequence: CASIGGGGYGYTF. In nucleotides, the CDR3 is TGTGCCAGCATTGGAGGGGGGGGTTATGGCTACACCTTC.

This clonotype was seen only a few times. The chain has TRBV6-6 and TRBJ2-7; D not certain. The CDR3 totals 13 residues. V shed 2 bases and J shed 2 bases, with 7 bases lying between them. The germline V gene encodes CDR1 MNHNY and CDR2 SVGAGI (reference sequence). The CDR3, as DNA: TGTGCCAGCAGTTACGAGCCTACCTACGAGCAGTACTTC. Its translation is CASSYEPTYEQYF.